Listed here are 15 T cell receptor beta chains from one sample, sequenced in a study of CD4 T cells in relation to SARS-CoV-2 and coronaviruses. Produced via immunoSEQ multiplex PCR; TCRdb's table is partial and in-frame only. The sample carries 21,000 or so clones, around 75% recorded once. No antigen has been identified for these receptors. The unexposed donors gave CD4+ T cells in 2011-2018, prior to COVID-19. Isolation of CD4+ T cells took place after 10 days in culture. Material for sequencing was CD4+ T cells from PBMCs, cultured in vitro. These TCRs come from a human donor in good health.

The DNA of the CDR3 is TGCGCCAGCAGCTTGTCGGCGGGAGACTCCTACGAGCAGTACTTC. Translation: CASSLSAGDSYEQYF. This chain joins TRBV5-1 and TRBJ2-7, with 7 nucleotides matching TRBD2. Germline V gives CDR1 SGHRS, CDR2 YFSETQ. CDR3 size: 15 residues. The J segment lost 0 bases and the V segment lost 1 base, leaving 4 bases of the junction unmatched.

The chain carries TRBV30 and TRBJ1-5; TRBD1 agrees at 9 bases. Germline V gene data show CDR1 as GTSNPN and CDR2 as SVGIG (reference sequence). V gave up 3 bases and J gave up 3 bases; unmatched junction bases: 3. This CDR3 is 14 amino acids long. CDR3 coding DNA: TGTGCCTGGAGGGGACAGGGCCCCAATCAGCCCCAGCATTTT. Protein product: CAWRGQGPNQPQHF.

The chain uses TRBV2 and TRBJ1-6; D is unclear. Germline CDR1 reads SNHLY; CDR2 reads FYNNEI. The CDR3 loop spans 14 amino acids. V was clipped by 4 bases and J by 5 bases, with 9 bases between them. CDR3 sequence (DNA): TGTGCCAGCAGTGTCTACAGAGATAATTCACCCCTCCACTTT. Translated, it gives CASSVYRDNSPLHF. The whole variable domain, remainder taken from reference TRBV2 and TRBJ1-6, is EPEVTQTPSHQVTQMGQEVILRCVPISNHLYFYWYRQILGQKVEFLVSFYNNEISEKSEIFDDQFSVERPDGSNFTLKIRSTKLEDSAMYFCASSVYRDNSPLHFGNGTRLTVT.

This clone has a single count. The gene calls are TRBV30 and TRBJ2-5; D gene ambiguous. The CDR3 length is 13 residues. The ends were cut back, 2 bases at V and 4 bases at J, with 11 bases in the middle. Germline V gene sequence: CDR1 GTSNPN, CDR2 SVGIG (reference sequence). CDR3 in DNA: TGTGCCTGGAGTCGTTTTCGCGGAGAGACCCAGTACTTC. Protein product: CAWSRFRGETQYF.

In its sample, this clone was seen a few times. The CDR3 sequence: CASSPGGNGELSGNTIYF. For the CDR3, the DNA is TGTGCCAGCAGCCCAGGCGGTAATGGCGAGCTCTCTGGAAACACCATATATTTT. The chain uses TRBV7-3 and TRBJ1-3; D is unresolved. Deletions cut 5 bases from V and 0 bases from J, with 20 bases between. Germline assignment: CDR1 SGHTA and CDR2 FQGTGA. The CDR3 is 18 residues long.

The CDR3 DNA reads TGTGCCAGCAGCTCTAGGGGGCGCCTTAAGACTGAAGCTTTCTTT. Residues: CASSSRGRLKTEAFF. The chain employs TRBV13 and TRBJ1-1; 7 bases align to TRBD1. CDR3 length: 15 residues. Germline-derived CDR1 and CDR2 are PRHDT and FYEKMQ (reference sequence). V trimming: 4 bases; J trimming: 5 bases; junction bases outside the gene matches: 10. The variable domain in full, completed from reference TRBV13 and TRBJ1-1, reads AAGVIQSPRHLIKEKRETATLKCYPIPRHDTVYWYQQGPGQDPQFLISFYEKMQSDKGSIPDRFSAQQFSDYHSELNMSSLELGDSALYFCASSSRGRLKTEAFFGQGTRLTVV.

The chain uses TRBV23-1 and TRBJ1-1; D gene unclear. TRBV23-1 is recorded as an ORF, its role being uncertain. The CDR3 totals 14 residues. V lost 4 bases and J lost 0, with 9 bases in between. DNA for the CDR3: TGCGCCAGCAGTCCGTGGGAGATGAACACTGAAGCTTTCTTT. Translation gives CASSPWEMNTEAFF.

This clone was seen a handful of times. The V call is TRBV19, the J call TRBJ1-5, with D possibly matching TRBD1 (5 bases). CDR1 is LNHDA, CDR2 SQIVND, per germline (reference sequence). V was clipped by 5 bases and J by 6 bases, with 17 bases between them. The CDR3 is 15 amino acids. As DNA, the CDR3 is TGTGCCAGTAGTCCGACAGCTTTCTCGAGTCAGCCCCAGCATTTT. This sequence encodes CASSPTAFSSQPQHF.

The chain uses TRBV27 and TRBJ1-3; a weak D match, TRBD1 (5 bases). CDR1 MNHEY and CDR2 SMNVEV come from the germline V gene (reference sequence). Trimming stripped 7 bases from V and 2 bases from J, with 9 bases between. This CDR3 is built from 13 residues. CDR3: CASKDRTGNTIYF. The CDR3 coding sequence is TGTGCCAGCAAAGACAGAACTGGAAACACCATATATTTT.

This clone was counted between two and nine times. The chain couples TRBV5-4 to TRBJ2-7; D not certain. V lost 0 bases and J 2 bases, leaving 3 bases between the germline ends. CDR3 length equals 12 residues. The germline CDR1 and CDR2 sequences are SGHNT and YYREEE (reference sequence). The CDR3 sequence: CASSLGTYEQYF. The CDR3 DNA follows: TGTGCCAGCAGCTTGGGAACCTACGAGCAGTACTTC.

The chain has TRBV6-4 and TRBJ2-3, with D perhaps being TRBD1 or TRBD2 (5 bases each). Germline loops: CDR1 MRHNA, CDR2 SNTAGT. Deletions cut 8 bases from V and 2 bases from J, with 14 bases between. The CDR3 has 14 amino acids. The CDR3 sequence: CASRPGPLTDTQYF. In nucleotides, the CDR3 is TGTGCCAGCCGTCCGGGACCTCTCACAGATACGCAGTATTTT.

V usage is TRBV7-3 and J usage is TRBJ2-5, with 7 bases fitting TRBD2. The CDR3 totals 13 residues. The V gene's germline CDR1 is SGHTA and CDR2 FQGTGA. J was trimmed by 5 bases and V by 5 bases; bases with no gene match: 5. The CDR3 loop is CASSVGTMETQYF. DNA of the CDR3: TGTGCCAGCAGCGTAGGGACTATGGAGACCCAGTACTTC.

This chain links TRBV21-1 with TRBJ2-5; the table's TRBD1 call for D was not verified on the DNA. TRBV21-1 is annotated as a pseudogene. The CDR3 has 16 amino acids. CDR3 in amino acids: CASNCIRDRVQETQYF. CDR3 nucleotides: TGTGCCAGCAACTGCATCCGGGACAGGGTCCAAGAGACCCAGTACTTC.

V and J are TRBV30 and TRBJ1-1; D not certain. The CDR3 contains 13 residues. From germline, CDR1 is GTSNPN and CDR2 SVGIG (reference sequence). Trimming pared 5 bases from V and 1 base from J, leaving 11 bases between. The CDR3 is CAWAGTKNTEAFF. CDR3 in DNA: TGTGCCTGGGCCGGCACTAAGAACACTGAAGCTTTCTTT.

The rearrangement joins TRBV24-1 to TRBJ2-5, with 8 bases identical to TRBD2. The CDR3 has 15 amino acids. Germline-derived CDR1 and CDR2 are KGHDR and SFDVKD. The J segment lost 4 bases and the V segment lost 3 bases, leaving 6 bases of the junction unmatched. CDR3 DNA sequence: TGTGCCACCAGTGATCCGCGGGAGGTCCCAGAGACCCAGTACTTC. Protein sequence: CATSDPREVPETQYF.